The present T cell receptor beta chain was sequenced within a study of blood T cell repertoires in COVID-19. Turning to the study itself: Spain, Italy and the United States supplied samples that represented acute and convalescent COVID-19. Sources were T cells, B-cell-depleted T cells, or PBMCs; the material itself was cDNA or gDNA.

Germline lookup yields CDR1 SNHLY and CDR2 FYNNEI. Deletions cut 8 bases from V and 8 bases from J, with 7 bases between. This CDR3 comprises 10 residues. Per the original data handling: The assay estimated nucleated cells by amplifying reference gene primers. Generated by immunoSEQ multiplex PCR, the TCRdb table keeps only in-frame clones and is missing some. The V and J calls and clone size come from that table; D and trimming were worked out from the DNA. This repertoire shows 140,000 or so clones, 60% to 85% found once; its top ten account for about 2%. This TCR came from a woman in her sixties or seventies with acute or convalescent COVID-19. The specimen was peripheral blood. The rearrangement links TRBV2 to TRBJ2-1; maybe TRBD2 (6 bases). CDR3 amino acids: CASWGDEQFF. The CDR3 DNA sequence: TGTGCCAGCTGGGGGGATGAGCAGTTCTTC.